Listed here are 4 T cell receptor beta chains from one sample, sequenced in a study of control samples from healthy donors and cancer patients. Data came from immunoSEQ multiplex PCR; TCRdb stores just in-frame clones and leaves some out. The sample carries about 100,000 clones, about 90% recorded once. The sequencing input was blood. The receptors stem from a woman between 45 and 60 years old in good health.

The chain has TRBV15 and TRBJ2-7; 7 nucleotides line up with TRBD2. The CDR3 is 17 amino acids. The V gene's germline CDR1 is LNHNV and CDR2 YYDKDF (reference sequence). The V gene end was trimmed by 0 bases and the J gene end by 1 base; junction bases not matched to a gene: 9. The CDR3 loop is CATSRDGWASGSYEQYV. The CDR3 coding sequence is TGTGCCACCAGCAGAGATGGGTGGGCTAGCGGTTCCTACGAGCAGTACGTC.

In its sample, this clone was seen once. The V call is TRBV6-5, the J call TRBJ1-3; D ambiguous. Trimming shortened V by 8 bases and J by 0 bases, and 8 bases separated the two germline ends. The CDR3 totals 13 residues. Germline V gene data show CDR1 as MNHEY and CDR2 as SVGAGI. CDR3 nucleotide sequence: TGTGCCAGCCTGGAAGTCTCTGGAAACACCATATATTTT. Translation: CASLEVSGNTIYF.

V usage is TRBV29-1 and J usage is TRBJ1-2, with 7 bases identical to TRBD1. J gave up 8 bases and V 6 bases, and 12 bases lay outside the gene matches. This CDR3 spans 13 amino acids. Germline V gene sequence: CDR1 SQVTM, CDR2 ANQGSEA. The CDR3 loop is CSVRGGTAVGYTF. The CDR3 bases are TGCAGCGTCAGGGGGGGGACGGCGGTCGGCTACACCTTC.

This chain links TRBV30 with TRBJ1-3; D is undetermined. CDR1 and CDR2 (germline): GTSNPN, SVGIG (reference sequence). V shed 2 bases and J shed 0 bases, with 11 bases lying between them. This CDR3 contains 15 residues. In DNA form, the CDR3 reads TGTGCCTGGAGTCCCGGACGGAGCTCTGGAAACACCATATATTTT. Translated: CAWSPGRSSGNTIYF.